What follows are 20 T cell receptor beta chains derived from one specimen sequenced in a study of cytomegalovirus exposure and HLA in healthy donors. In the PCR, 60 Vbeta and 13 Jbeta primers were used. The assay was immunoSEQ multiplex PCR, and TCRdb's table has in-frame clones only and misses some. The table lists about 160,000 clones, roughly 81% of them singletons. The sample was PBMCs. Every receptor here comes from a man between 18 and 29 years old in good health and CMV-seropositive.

The CDR3 is CSAGFTGELFF. Here the CDR3 DNA reads TGCAGCGCGGGGTTCACCGGGGAGCTGTTTTTT. V usage is TRBV29-1 and J usage is TRBJ2-2; TRBD2 is a possible D gene (5 bases). Trimming stripped 7 bases from V and 4 bases from J, with 7 bases between. The germline V gene has CDR1 SQVTM and CDR2 ANQGSEA. The CDR3 loop spans 11 amino acids.

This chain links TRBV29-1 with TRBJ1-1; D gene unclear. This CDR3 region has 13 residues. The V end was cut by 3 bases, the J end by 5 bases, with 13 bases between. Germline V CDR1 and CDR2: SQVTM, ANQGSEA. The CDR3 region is CSVDPAGGTEAFF. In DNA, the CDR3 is TGCAGCGTTGACCCTGCGGGAGGGACTGAAGCTTTCTTT.

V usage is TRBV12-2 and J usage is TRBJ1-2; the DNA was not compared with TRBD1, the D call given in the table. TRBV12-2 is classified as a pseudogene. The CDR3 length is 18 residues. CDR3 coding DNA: TGTGCAAGTCGCTTAGTTCCCGGGACAGGGGCTTCAAACTATGGCTACACCTTC. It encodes CASRLVPGTGASNYGYTF.

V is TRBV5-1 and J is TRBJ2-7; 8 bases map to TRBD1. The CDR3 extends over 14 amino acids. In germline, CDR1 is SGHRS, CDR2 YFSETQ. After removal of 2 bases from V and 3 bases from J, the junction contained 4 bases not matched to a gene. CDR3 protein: CASSFTGGFYEQYF. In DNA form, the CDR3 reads TGCGCCAGCAGCTTTACAGGGGGTTTCTACGAGCAGTACTTC.

The CDR3 region has the DNA TGCAGCGTTGAAGCCAACTCCGGGACACATAGTCCTCGGGAGCAGTACTTC. Amino acids: CSVEANSGTHSPREQYF. The V and J genes are TRBV29-1 and TRBJ2-7, with D possibly being TRBD1 (6 bases). This CDR3 has 17 amino acids. The germline gives CDR1 SQVTM, CDR2 ANQGSEA. Trimming removed 1 base at V and 7 bases at J, with 26 bases between.

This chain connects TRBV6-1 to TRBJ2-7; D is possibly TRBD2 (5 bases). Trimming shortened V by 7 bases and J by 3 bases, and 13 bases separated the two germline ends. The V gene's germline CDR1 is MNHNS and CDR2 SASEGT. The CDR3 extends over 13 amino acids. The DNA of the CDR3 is TGTGCCAGCACCCTTTCCGGGAACTACGAGCAGTACTTC. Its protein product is CASTLSGNYEQYF.

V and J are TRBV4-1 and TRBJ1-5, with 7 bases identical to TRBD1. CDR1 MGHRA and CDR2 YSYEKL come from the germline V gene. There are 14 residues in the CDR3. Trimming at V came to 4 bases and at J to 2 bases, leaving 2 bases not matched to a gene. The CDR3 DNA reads TGCGCCAGCAGCCGCGGACAGGGCAATCAGCCCCAGCATTTT. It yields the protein CASSRGQGNQPQHF.

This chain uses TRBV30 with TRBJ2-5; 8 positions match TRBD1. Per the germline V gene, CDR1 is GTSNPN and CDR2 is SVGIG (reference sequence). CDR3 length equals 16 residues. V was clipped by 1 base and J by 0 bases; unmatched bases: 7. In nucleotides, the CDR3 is TGTGCCTGGAGTGGGGGGACAGGCCGTGACCAAGAGACCCAGTACTTC. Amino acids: CAWSGGTGRDQETQYF.

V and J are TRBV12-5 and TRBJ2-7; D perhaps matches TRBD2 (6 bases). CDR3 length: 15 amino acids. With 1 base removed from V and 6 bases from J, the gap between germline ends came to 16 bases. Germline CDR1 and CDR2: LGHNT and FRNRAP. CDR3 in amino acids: CASGLDAVGGGEQYF. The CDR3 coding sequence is TGTGCTAGTGGTTTGGATGCCGTGGGGGGAGGCGAGCAGTACTTC.

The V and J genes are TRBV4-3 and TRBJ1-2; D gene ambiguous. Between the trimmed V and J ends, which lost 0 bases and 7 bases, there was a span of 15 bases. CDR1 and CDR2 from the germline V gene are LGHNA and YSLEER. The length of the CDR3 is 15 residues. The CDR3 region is CASSQDPQFAAGYTF. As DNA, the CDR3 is TGCGCCAGCAGCCAAGACCCCCAGTTCGCGGCTGGCTACACCTTC.

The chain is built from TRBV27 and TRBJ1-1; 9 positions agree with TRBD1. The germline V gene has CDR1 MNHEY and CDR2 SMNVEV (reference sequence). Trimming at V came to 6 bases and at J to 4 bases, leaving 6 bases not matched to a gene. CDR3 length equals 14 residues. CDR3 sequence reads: CASSRTGVGTEAFF. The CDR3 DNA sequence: TGTGCCAGCAGCCGGACAGGGGTCGGCACTGAAGCTTTCTTT.

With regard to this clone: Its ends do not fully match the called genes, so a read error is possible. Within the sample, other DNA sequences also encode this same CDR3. CDR3 DNA: TGTAGCGTTTTCGACAGCTCCTACGAGCAGTACTTC. It encodes CSVFDSSYEQYF. The gene calls are TRBV29-1 and TRBJ2-7; D tentatively reads TRBD1 or TRBD2 (5 bases each). Germline V gene data show CDR1 as SQVTM and CDR2 as ANQGSEA. CDR3 size: 12 residues.

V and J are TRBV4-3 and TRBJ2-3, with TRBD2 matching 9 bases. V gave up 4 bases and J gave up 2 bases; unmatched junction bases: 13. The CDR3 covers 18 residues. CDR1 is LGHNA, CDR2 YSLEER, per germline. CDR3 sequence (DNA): TGCGCCAGCAGCCCCACCATCCCGGCTAGCGGGACCACAGATACGCAGTATTTT. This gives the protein CASSPTIPASGTTDTQYF.

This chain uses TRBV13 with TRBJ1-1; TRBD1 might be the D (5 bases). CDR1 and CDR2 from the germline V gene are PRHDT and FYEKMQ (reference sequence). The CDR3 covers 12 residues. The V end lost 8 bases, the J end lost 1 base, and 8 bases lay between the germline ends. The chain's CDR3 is CASLRGNTEAFF. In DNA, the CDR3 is TGTGCCAGCCTTAGGGGGAACACTGAAGCTTTCTTT.

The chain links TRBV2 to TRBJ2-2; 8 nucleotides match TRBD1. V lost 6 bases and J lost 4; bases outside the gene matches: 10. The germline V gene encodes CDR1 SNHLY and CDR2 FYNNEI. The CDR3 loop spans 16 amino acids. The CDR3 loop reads CASSLEGQDITGELFF. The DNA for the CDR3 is TGTGCCAGCAGCTTAGAGGGACAGGATATCACCGGGGAGCTGTTTTTT.

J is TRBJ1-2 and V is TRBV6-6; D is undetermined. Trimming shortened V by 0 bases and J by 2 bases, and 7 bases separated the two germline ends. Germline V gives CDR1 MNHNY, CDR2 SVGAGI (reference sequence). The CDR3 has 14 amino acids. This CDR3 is CASSYSPFNYGYTF. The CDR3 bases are TGTGCCAGCAGTTACTCTCCATTCAACTATGGCTACACCTTC.

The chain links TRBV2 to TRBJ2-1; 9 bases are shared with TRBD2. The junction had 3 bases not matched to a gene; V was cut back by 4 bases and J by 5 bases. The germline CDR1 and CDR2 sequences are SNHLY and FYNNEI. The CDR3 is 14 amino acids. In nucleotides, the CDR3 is TGTGCCAGCAGTGGACTAGCGGTGAACAATGAGCAGTTCTTC. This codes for CASSGLAVNNEQFF.

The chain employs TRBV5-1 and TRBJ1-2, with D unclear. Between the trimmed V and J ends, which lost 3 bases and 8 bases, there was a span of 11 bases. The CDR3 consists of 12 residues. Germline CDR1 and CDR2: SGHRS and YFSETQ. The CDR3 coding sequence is TGCGCCAGCAGCTCTGACAAGTCCGGCTACACCTTC. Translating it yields CASSSDKSGYTF.

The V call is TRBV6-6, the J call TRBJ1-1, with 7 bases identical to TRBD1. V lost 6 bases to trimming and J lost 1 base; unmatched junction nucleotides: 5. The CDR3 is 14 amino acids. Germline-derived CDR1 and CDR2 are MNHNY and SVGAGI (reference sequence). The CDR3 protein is CASSPGQTNTEAFF. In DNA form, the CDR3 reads TGTGCCAGCAGCCCGGGACAGACGAACACTGAAGCTTTCTTT.

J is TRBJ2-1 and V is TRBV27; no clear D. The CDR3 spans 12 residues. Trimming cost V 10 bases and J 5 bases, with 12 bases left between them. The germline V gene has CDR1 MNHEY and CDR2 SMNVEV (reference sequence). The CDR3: CATWADNNEQFF. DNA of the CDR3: TGTGCCACGTGGGCAGACAACAATGAGCAGTTCTTC.